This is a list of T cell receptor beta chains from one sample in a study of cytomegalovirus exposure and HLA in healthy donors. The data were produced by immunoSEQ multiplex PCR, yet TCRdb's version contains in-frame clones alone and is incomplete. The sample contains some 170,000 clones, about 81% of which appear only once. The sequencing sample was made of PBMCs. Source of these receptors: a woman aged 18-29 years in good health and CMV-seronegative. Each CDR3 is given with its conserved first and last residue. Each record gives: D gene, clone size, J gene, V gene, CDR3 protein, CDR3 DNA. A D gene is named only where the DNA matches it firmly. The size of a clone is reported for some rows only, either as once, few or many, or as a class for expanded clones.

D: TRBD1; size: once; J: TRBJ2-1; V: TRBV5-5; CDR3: CASTRDRSYNEQFF; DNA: TGTGCCAGCACCCGGGACAGGAGCTACAATGAGCAGTTCTTC
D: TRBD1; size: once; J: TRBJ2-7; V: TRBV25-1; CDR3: CASSDQGEPYEQYF; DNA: TGTGCCAGCAGTGACCAGGGGGAACCCTACGAGCAGTACTTC
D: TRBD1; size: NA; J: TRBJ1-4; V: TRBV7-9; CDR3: CASSLGGQFNEKLFF; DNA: TGTGCCAGTAGCTTAGGGGGACAGTTTAATGAAAAACTGTTTTTT
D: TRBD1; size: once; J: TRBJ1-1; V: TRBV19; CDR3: CASSIRQGRRNTEAFF; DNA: TGTGCCAGTAGTATCAGACAGGGGAGGCGGAACACTGAAGCTTTCTTT
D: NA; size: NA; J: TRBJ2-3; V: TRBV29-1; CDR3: CSVGGWERSTDTQYF; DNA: TGCAGCGTTGGAGGCTGGGAGCGGAGCACAGATACGCAGTATTTT
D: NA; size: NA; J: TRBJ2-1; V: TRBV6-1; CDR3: CASSELDGGYNEQFF; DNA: TGTGCCAGCAGTGAACTGGATGGAGGCTACAATGAGCAGTTCTTC
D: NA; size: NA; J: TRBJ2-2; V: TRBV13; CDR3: CASRHRETYTGELFF; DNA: TGTGCCAGCAGGCACAGGGAGACCTATACCGGGGAGCTGTTTTTT
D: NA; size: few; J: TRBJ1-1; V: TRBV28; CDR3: CASSPGDMNTEAFF; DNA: TGTGCCAGCAGCCCAGGGGATATGAACACTGAAGCTTTCTTT
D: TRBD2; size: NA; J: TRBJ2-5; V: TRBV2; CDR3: CASSRLAGGPETQYF; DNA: TGTGCCAGCAGTCGACTAGCGGGAGGCCCAGAGACCCAGTACTTC
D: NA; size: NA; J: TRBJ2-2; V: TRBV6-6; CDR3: CASSYSRGHGELFF; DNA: TGTGCCAGCAGTTACTCGAGAGGGCACGGGGAGCTGTTTTTT
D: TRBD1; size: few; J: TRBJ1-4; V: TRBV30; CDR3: CAWLPGGGNEKLFF; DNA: TGTGCCTGGCTCCCAGGGGGAGGTAATGAAAAACTGTTTTTT
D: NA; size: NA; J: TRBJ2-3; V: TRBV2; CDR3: CASSDPFQTDTQYF; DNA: TGTGCCAGCAGTGACCCTTTCCAGACAGATACGCAGTATTTT
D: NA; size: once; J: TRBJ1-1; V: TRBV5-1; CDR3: CASSLDGPTGSTEAFF; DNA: TGCGCCAGCAGCTTGGATGGGCCGACAGGATCCACTGAAGCTTTCTTT